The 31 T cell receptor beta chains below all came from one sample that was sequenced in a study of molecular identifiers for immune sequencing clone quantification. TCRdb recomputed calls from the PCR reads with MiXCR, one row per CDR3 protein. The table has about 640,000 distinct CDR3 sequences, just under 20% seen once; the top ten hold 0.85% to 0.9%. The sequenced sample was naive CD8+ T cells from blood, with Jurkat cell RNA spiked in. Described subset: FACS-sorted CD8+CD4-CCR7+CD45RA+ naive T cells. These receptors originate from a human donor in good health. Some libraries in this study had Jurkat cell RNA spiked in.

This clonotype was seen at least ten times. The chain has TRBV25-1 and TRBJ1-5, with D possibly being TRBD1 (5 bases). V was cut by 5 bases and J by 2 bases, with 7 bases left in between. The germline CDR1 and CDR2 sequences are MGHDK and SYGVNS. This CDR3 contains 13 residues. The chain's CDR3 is CASSRGGNQPQHF. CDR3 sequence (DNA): TGTGCCAGCAGTAGGGGTGGCAATCAGCCCCAGCATTTT.

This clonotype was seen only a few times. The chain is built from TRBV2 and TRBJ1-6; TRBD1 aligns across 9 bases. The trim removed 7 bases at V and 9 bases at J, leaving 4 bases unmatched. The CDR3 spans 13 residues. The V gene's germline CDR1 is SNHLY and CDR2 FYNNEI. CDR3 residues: CASTDRGGSPLHF. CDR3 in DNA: TGTGCCAGCACGGACAGGGGTGGTTCACCCCTCCACTTT.

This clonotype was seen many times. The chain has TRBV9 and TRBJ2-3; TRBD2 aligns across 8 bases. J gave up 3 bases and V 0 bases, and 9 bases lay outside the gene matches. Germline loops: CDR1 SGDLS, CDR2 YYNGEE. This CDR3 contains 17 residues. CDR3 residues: CASSVGGGGRLTDTQYF. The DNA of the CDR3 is TGTGCCAGCAGCGTAGGAGGCGGCGGGAGGTTGACAGATACGCAGTATTTT.

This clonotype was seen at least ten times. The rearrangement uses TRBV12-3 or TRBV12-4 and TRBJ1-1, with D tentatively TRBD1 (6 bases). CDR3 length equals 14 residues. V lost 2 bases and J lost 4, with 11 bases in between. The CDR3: CASSLLSRGTEAFF. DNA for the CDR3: TGTGCCAGCAGTTTATTGAGCAGGGGCACTGAAGCTTTCTTT.

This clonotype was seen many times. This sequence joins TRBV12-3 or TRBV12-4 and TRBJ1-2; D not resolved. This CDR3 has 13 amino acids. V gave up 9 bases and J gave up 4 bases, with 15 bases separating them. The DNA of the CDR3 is TGTGCCAGTGCACCGGGGTTCGGCTATGGCTACACCTTC. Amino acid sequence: CASAPGFGYGYTF.

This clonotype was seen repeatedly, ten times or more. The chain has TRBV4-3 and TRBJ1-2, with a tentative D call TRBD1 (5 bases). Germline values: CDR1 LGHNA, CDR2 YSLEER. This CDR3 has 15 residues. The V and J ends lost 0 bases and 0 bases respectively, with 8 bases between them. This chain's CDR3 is CASSQDLGANYGYTF. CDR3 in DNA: TGCGCCAGCAGCCAAGATCTGGGGGCTAACTATGGCTACACCTTC.

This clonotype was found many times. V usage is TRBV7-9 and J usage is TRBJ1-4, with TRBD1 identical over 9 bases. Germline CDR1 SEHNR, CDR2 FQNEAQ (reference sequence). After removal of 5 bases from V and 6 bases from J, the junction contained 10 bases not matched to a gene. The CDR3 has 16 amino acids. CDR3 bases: TGTGCCAGCAGCCCCCAAAGACAGGGGGTTGATGAAAAACTGTTTTTT. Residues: CASSPQRQGVDEKLFF.

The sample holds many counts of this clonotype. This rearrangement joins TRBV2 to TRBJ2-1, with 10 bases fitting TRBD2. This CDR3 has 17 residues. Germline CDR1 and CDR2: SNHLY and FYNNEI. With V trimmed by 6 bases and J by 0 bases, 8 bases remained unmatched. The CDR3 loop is CASRGLAVPSSYNEQFF. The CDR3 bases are TGTGCCAGCAGAGGACTAGCGGTACCCAGCTCCTACAATGAGCAGTTCTTC.

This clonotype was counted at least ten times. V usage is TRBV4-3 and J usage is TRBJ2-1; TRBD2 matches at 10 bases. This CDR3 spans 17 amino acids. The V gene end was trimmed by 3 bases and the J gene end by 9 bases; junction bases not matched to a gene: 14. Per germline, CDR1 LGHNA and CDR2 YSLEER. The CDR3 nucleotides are TGCGCCAGCAGCCAGGGCCTAGCGGGAGCCCAACCCACTGAGCAGTTCTTC. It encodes CASSQGLAGAQPTEQFF.

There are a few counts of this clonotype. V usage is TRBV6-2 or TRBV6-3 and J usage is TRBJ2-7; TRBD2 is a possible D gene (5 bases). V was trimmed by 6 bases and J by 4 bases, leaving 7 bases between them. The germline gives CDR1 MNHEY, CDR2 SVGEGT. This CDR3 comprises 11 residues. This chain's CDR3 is CASRLAYEQYF. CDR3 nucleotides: TGTGCCAGCAGGTTAGCGTACGAGCAGTACTTC.

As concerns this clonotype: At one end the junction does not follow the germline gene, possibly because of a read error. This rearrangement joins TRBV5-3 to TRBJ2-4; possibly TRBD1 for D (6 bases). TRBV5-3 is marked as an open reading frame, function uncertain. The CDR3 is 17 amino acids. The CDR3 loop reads CAGSLEARGLAKNIQYF. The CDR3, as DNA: TGTGCCGGAAGCTTGGAGGCGAGGGGGTTAGCCAAAAACATTCAGTACTTC.

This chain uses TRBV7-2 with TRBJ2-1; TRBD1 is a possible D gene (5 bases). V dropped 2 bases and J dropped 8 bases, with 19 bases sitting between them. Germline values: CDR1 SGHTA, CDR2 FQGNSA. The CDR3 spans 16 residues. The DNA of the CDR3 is TGTGCCAGCAGCTTATTGCGCCAGGGAAATACGTATGAGCAGTTCTTC. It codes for CASSLLRQGNTYEQFF.

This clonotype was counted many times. CDR3 DNA sequence: TGTGCCAGCAGCCCTTTATGGCCCCCCTACGAGCAGTACTTC. This gives the protein CASSPLWPPYEQYF. The chain combines TRBV3-1 with TRBJ2-7, with D unresolved. CDR1 is LGHDT, CDR2 YNNKEL, per germline (reference sequence). V dropped 4 bases and J dropped 2 bases, with 12 bases sitting between them. The CDR3 spans 14 residues.

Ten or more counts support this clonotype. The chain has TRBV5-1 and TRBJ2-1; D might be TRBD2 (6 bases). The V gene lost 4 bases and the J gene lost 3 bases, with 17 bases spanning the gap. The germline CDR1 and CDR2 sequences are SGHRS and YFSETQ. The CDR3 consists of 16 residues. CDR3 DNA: TGCGCCAGCAGCCCGAGGTCTAGCGCCCACTACAATGAGCAGTTCTTC. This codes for CASSPRSSAHYNEQFF.

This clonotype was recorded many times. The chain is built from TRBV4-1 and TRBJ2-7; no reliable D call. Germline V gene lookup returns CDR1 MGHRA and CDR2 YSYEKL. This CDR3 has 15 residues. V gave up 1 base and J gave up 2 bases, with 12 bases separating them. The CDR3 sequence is CASSQVPSTAYEQYF. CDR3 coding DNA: TGCGCCAGCAGCCAAGTCCCGTCGACGGCCTACGAGCAGTACTTC.

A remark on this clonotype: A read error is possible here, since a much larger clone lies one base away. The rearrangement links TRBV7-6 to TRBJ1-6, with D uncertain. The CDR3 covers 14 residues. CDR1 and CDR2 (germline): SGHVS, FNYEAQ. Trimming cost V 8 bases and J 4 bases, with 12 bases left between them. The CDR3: CASGPTEYNSPLHF. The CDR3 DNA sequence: TGTGCCAGCGGCCCGACGGAATATAATTCACCCCTCCACTTT.

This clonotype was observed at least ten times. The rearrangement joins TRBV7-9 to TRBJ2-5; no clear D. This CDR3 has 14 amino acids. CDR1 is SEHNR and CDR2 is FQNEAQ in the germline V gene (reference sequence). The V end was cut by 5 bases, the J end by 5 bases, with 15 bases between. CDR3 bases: TGTGCCAGCAGCCCCCCCGTGCCGTCCGAGACCCAGTACTTC. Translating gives CASSPPVPSETQYF.

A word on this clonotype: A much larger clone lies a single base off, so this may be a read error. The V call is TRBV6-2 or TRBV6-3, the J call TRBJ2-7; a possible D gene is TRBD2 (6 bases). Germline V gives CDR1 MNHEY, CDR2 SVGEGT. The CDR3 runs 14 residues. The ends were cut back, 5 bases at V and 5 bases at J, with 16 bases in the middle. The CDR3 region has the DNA TGTGCCAGCAGTGCCCGGGACTCCGTAGACGAGCAGTACTTC. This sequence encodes CASSARDSVDEQYF.

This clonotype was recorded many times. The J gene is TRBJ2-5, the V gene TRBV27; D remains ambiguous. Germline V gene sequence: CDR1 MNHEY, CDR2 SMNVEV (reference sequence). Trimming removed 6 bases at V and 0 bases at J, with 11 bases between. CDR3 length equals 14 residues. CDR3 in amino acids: CASSHPRNQETQYF. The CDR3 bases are TGTGCCAGCAGCCATCCTCGGAACCAAGAGACCCAGTACTTC.

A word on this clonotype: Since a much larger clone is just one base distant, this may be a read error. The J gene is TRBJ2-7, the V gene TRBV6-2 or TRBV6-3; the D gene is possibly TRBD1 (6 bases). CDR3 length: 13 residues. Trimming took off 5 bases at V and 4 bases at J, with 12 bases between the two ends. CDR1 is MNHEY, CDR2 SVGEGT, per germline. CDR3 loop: CASSHLTGYEQYF. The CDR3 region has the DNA TGTGCCAGCAGTCACCTTACAGGGTACGAGCAGTACTTC.

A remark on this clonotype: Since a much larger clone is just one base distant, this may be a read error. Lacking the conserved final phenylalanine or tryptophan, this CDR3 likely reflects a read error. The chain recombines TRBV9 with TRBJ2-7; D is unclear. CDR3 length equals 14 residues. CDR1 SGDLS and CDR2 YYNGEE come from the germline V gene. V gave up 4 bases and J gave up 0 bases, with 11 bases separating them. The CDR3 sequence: CASSPPRDSYEQYC. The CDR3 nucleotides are TGTGCCAGCAGCCCCCCCAGAGACTCCTACGAGCAGTACTGC.

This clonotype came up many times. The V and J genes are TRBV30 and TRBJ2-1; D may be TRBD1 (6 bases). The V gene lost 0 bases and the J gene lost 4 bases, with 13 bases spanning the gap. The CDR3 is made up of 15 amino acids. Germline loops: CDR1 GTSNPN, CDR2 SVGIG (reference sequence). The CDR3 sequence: CAWSVGTTQYNEQFF. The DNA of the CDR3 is TGTGCCTGGAGTGTAGGGACAACTCAATACAATGAGCAGTTCTTC.

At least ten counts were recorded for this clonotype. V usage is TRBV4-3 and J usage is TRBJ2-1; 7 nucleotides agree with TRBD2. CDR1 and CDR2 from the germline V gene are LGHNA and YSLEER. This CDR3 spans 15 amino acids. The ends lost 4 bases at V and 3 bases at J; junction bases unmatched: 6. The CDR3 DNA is TGCGCCAGCAGCCCGAAACGGACTAGCTACAATGAGCAGTTCTTC. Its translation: CASSPKRTSYNEQFF.

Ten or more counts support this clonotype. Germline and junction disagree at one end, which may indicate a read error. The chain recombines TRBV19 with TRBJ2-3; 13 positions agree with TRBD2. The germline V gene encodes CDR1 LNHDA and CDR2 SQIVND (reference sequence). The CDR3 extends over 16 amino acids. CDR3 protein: CASTAGLAGFTNTQYF. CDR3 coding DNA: TGTGCCAGTACCGCGGGACTAGCGGGGTTCACAAATACGCAGTATTTT.

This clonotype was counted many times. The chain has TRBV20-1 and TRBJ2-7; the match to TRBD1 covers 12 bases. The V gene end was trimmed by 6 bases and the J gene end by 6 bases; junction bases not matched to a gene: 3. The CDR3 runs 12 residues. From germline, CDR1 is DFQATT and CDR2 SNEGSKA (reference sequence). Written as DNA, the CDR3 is TGCAGTGCGGGACAGGGGGCAGGCGAGCAGTACTTC. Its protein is CSAGQGAGEQYF.

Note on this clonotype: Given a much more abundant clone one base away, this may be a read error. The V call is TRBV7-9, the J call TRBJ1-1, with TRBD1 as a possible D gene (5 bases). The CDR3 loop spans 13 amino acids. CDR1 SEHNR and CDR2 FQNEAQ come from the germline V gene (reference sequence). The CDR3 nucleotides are TGTGCCAGCACCAATACGGGGGAGCCTGAAGCTTCCTTT. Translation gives CASTNTGEPEASF.

CDR3 nucleotide sequence: TGTGCCAGCAGCTTTTTAAGTATAATCGAGACCCAGTACTTC. Residues: CASSFLSIIETQYF. This sequence joins TRBV7-9 and TRBJ2-5; D is unresolved. The germline gives CDR1 SEHNR, CDR2 FQNEAQ (reference sequence). V lost 3 bases to trimming and J lost 5 bases, with 13 bases between them. CDR3 length equals 14 residues.

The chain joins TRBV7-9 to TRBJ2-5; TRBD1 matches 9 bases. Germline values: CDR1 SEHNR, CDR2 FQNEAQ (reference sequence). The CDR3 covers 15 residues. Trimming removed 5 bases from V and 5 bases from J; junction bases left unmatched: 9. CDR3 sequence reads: CASSGTGSYGETQYF. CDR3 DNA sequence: TGTGCCAGCAGCGGGACAGGGAGTTATGGTGAGACCCAGTACTTC.

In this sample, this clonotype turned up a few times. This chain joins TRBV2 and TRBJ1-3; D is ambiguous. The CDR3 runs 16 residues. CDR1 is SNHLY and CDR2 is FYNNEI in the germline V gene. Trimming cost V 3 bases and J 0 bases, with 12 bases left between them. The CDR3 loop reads CASSEDQSHSGNTIYF. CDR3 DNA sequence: TGTGCCAGCAGTGAGGACCAGTCCCACTCTGGAAACACCATATATTTT.

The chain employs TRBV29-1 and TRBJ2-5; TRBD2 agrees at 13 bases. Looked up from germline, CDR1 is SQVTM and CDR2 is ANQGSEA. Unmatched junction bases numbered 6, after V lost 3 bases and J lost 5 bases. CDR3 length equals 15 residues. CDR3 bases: TGCAGCGTTGATGGACTAGCGGGAGTCTGGGAGACCCAGTACTTC. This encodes CSVDGLAGVWETQYF. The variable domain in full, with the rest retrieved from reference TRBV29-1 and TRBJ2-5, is SAVISQKPSRDICQRGTSLTIQCQVDSQVTMMFWYRQQPGQSLTLIATANQGSEATYESGFVIDKFPISRPNLTFSTLTVSNMSPEDSSIYLCSVDGLAGVWETQYFGPGTRLLVL.

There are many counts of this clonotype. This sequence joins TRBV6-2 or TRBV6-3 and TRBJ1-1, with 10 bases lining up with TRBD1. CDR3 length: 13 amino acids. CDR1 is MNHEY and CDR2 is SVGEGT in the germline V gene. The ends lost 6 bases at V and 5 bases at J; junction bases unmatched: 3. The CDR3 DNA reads TGTGCCAGCAGGACAGGGGGCTGGACTGAAGCTTTCTTT. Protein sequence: CASRTGGWTEAFF.